The clone carrying this T cell receptor beta chain was picked up a small number of times. Its target is unknown. This record belongs to a study of response to subunit inactivated influenza vaccine. Broader study findings: A suggestion made by the authors is that each seasonal influenza vaccination recruits few new T cells.

MiXCR, applied by TCRdb to the RT-PCR reads, yields one record per CDR3 protein. The data show about 650,000 distinct CDR3 sequences, around 16% seen once. The source of this sequence is a man aged 45-65 years who received an inactivated influenza vaccine. The source material was PBMCs from blood, sampled less than 13 days after vaccination.

CDR3 sequence: CAISVVDARETQYF. In DNA form, the CDR3 reads TGTGCCATCAGTGTGGTGGATGCCCGAGAGACCCAGTACTTC. The chain links TRBV10-3 to TRBJ2-5; no firm D call. Trimming removed 4 bases at V and 4 bases at J, with 13 bases between. The CDR3 runs to 14 residues. Germline CDR1 reads ENHRY; CDR2 reads SYGVKD.